These T cell receptor beta chains were read from a single sample in a study of blood T cells in healthy people across ages. Using its own MiXCR run on the 5' RACE reads, TCRdb lists one record per CDR3 protein. The table records roughly 730,000 distinct CDR3 sequences, about 61% of them present only once. The sequenced sample consisted of blood. These receptors originate from a man aged 35 to 55 in good health. CDR3s include the opening cysteine and the closing phenylalanine or tryptophan. The order of the fields is clone size, J gene, V gene, D gene, CDR3 DNA, CDR3 protein. The D gene is left open where the match is weak. The listing skips clone size in some rows; elsewhere it reads once, few, many or a size class.

size: .
J: TRBJ2-4
V: TRBV7-3
D: TRBD2
DNA: TGTGCCAGCAGCTTAAGCGGGGGGGCAAACATTCAGTACTTC
CDR3: CASSLSGGANIQYF

size: .
J: TRBJ2-1
V: TRBV29-1
D: TRBD2
DNA: TGCAGCGTTCGAGGGCTAGCGGGCGGTGAGCAGTTCTTC
CDR3: CSVRGLAGGEQFF

size: .
J: TRBJ1-2
V: TRBV25-1
D: TRBD1
DNA: TGTGCCAGCAGTGATAGGGACAGCTATGGCTACACCTTC
CDR3: CASSDRDSYGYTF

size: once
J: TRBJ1-6
V: TRBV9
D: .
DNA: TGTGCCAGCAGCGTAGGCCTGACAGGTAATTCACCCCTCCACTTT
CDR3: CASSVGLTGNSPLHF

size: many
J: TRBJ2-5
V: TRBV7-8
D: TRBD1
DNA: TGTGCCAGCAGCTTAGAGACCGGGACAGCTCAAGAGACCCAGTACTTC
CDR3: CASSLETGTAQETQYF

size: .
J: TRBJ2-1
V: TRBV10-3
D: .
DNA: TGTGCCATCAGTGAGTCGGGGCAGGGTCTAAAGTTCTTC
CDR3: CAISESGQGLKFF

size: .
J: TRBJ2-3
V: TRBV2
D: .
DNA: TGTGCCAGCAGTGAACAGTACGTGGATACGCAGTATTTT
CDR3: CASSEQYVDTQYF

size: .
J: TRBJ2-1
V: TRBV14
D: TRBD1
DNA: TGTGCCAGCAGCCGGTACAGGGGCAATGAGCAGTTCTTC
CDR3: CASSRYRGNEQFF

size: .
J: TRBJ1-4
V: TRBV6-5
D: .
DNA: TGTGCCAGCAGTTATCGACAGGCCCCGAGACCCTCAACTAATGAAAAACTGTTTTTT
CDR3: CASSYRQAPRPSTNEKLFF

size: once
J: TRBJ1-4
V: TRBV9
D: .
DNA: TGTGCCAGCAGCGTAGTGGCAGGTGGAGGAAAACTGTTTTTT
CDR3: CASSVVAGGGKLFF

size: .
J: TRBJ2-2
V: TRBV5-1
D: .
DNA: TGCGCCAGCAGCTTACCCCAGGCACAGGTGGCGCAAAACACCGGGGAGCTGTTTTTT
CDR3: CASSLPQAQVAQNTGELFF

size: .
J: TRBJ1-2
V: TRBV12-3/TRBV12-4
D: .
DNA: TGTGCCAGCACCTTTTCTAGCAGGTTGAATGGCTACACCTTC
CDR3: CASTFSSRLNGYTF

size: few
J: TRBJ2-1
V: TRBV27
D: .
DNA: TGTGCCAGCAGTTTCTTAGGTAGACCCTCGAGCTCCTACAATGAGCAGTTCTTC
CDR3: CASSFLGRPSSSYNEQFF

size: .
J: TRBJ2-1
V: TRBV11-3
D: .
DNA: TGTGCCGGCAGGTACGACAATGAGCAGTTCTTC
CDR3: CAGRYDNEQFF

size: few
J: TRBJ2-7
V: TRBV4-1
D: TRBD2
DNA: TGCGCCAGCAGCCCAAGTGGGGAGGGCGACTACGAGCAGTACTTC
CDR3: CASSPSGEGDYEQYF

size: .
J: TRBJ2-4
V: TRBV7-8
D: .
DNA: TGTGCCAGTGGCGGGGAGTACTTC
CDR3: CASGGEYF

size: .
J: TRBJ2-7
V: TRBV25-1
D: .
DNA: TGTGCCAGCAGCTGGCCGGGTTCAGAGGACGAGCAGTACTTC
CDR3: CASSWPGSEDEQYF

size: .
J: TRBJ1-5
V: TRBV27
D: TRBD1
DNA: TGTGCCAGCACCATATTCTTGGACAGGTTTAAGCCCCAGCATTTT
CDR3: CASTIFLDRFKPQHF

size: .
J: TRBJ2-3
V: TRBV20-1
D: .
DNA: TGCAGTGCTAGAGATGTGGGTATTTCCGATACGCAGTATTTT
CDR3: CSARDVGISDTQYF

size: .
J: TRBJ2-7
V: TRBV10-3
D: TRBD2
DNA: TGTGCCATCAGTGAGACAGCGGGAGAGTCCTACGAGCAGTACTTC
CDR3: CAISETAGESYEQYF

size: .
J: TRBJ2-7
V: TRBV24-1
D: .
DNA: TGTGCCACCAGTGATTTGATCAGGAAGGGAACCTACGAGCAGTACTTC
CDR3: CATSDLIRKGTYEQYF

size: few
J: TRBJ1-2
V: TRBV29-1
D: TRBD1
DNA: TGCAGCGTTCCGACAGGGAATGGCTACACCTTC
CDR3: CSVPTGNGYTF

size: .
J: TRBJ2-5
V: TRBV14
D: TRBD2
DNA: TGTGCCAGCAGCCCTAGCGGGGCGCCGGGGACCCAGTACTTC
CDR3: CASSPSGAPGTQYF

size: .
J: TRBJ1-6
V: TRBV3-1
D: .
DNA: TGTGCCAGCAGCCAAGTTGGGCAGGGGAAACCGGTAATGTTTTCACCCCTCCACTTT
CDR3: CASSQVGQGKPVMFSPLHF

size: .
J: TRBJ2-5
V: TRBV7-3
D: .
DNA: TGTGCCAGCAGCTTAGGTGTAACCGGCCAAGAGACCCAGTACTTC
CDR3: CASSLGVTGQETQYF

size: .
J: TRBJ2-3
V: TRBV5-1
D: .
DNA: TGCGCCAGCAGCTTGGACTCTAGAGAGAGCACAGATACGCAGTATTTT
CDR3: CASSLDSRESTDTQYF

size: .
J: TRBJ2-3
V: TRBV20-1
D: TRBD1
DNA: TGCAGTGCTAGGGGACAGAGGGAGACAGATACGCAGTATTTT
CDR3: CSARGQRETDTQYF

size: few
J: TRBJ2-3
V: TRBV11-3
D: TRBD2
DNA: TGTGCCAGCAGCTTAACTAGCGGTTGGGCCGATACGCAGTATTTT
CDR3: CASSLTSGWADTQYF

size: .
J: TRBJ1-5
V: TRBV6-1
D: .
DNA: TGTGCCAGCAGTGAATCTATCGGGGTTCAGCCCCAGCATTTT
CDR3: CASSESIGVQPQHF

size: .
J: TRBJ2-6
V: TRBV9
D: .
DNA: TGTGCCAGCAGCGTAAGGACGGGAGAATCTGCTGGGGCCAACGTCCTGACTTTC
CDR3: CASSVRTGESAGANVLTF

size: .
J: TRBJ2-7
V: TRBV20-1
D: .
DNA: TGCAGCGCTGACAATGGGCTGTACTACGAGCAGTACTTC
CDR3: CSADNGLYYEQYF

size: .
J: TRBJ2-4
V: TRBV29-1
D: TRBD2
DNA: TGCAGCGTTGTGGGGGGGATCGGGTCCAAAAACATTCAGTACTTC
CDR3: CSVVGGIGSKNIQYF

size: .
J: TRBJ2-5
V: TRBV24-1
D: .
DNA: TGTGCCACCAGTGCAGGGGGAGGATACAATGAGCAGTACTTC
CDR3: CATSAGGGYNEQYF

size: .
J: TRBJ1-5
V: TRBV3-1
D: .
DNA: TGTGCCAGCAGCCAAGATAGGCTCCAGCCCCAGCATTTT
CDR3: CASSQDRLQPQHF

size: few
J: TRBJ1-1
V: TRBV28
D: .
DNA: TGTGCCAGCAGTTCCAGGGCGTGGAACACTGAAGCTTTCTTT
CDR3: CASSSRAWNTEAFF

size: .
J: TRBJ2-7
V: TRBV2
D: .
DNA: TGTGCCAGCAGGGACTGGCCCTACGAGCAGTACTTC
CDR3: CASRDWPYEQYF

size: few
J: TRBJ1-1
V: TRBV29-1
D: .
DNA: TGCAGCGTTAAGGGGGGCACTGAAGCTTTCTTT
CDR3: CSVKGGTEAFF

size: .
J: TRBJ2-7
V: TRBV5-6
D: .
DNA: TGTGCCAGCAGCGGAAGGGACCGCTACGAGCAGTACTTC
CDR3: CASSGRDRYEQYF

size: .
J: TRBJ2-5
V: TRBV27
D: .
DNA: TGTGCCAGCAAAGGGGTTTCAAGGGTCGGAGAGACCCAGTACTTC
CDR3: CASKGVSRVGETQYF

size: .
J: TRBJ1-2
V: TRBV29-1
D: .
DNA: TGCAGCGTTGTGGCTAACTATGGCTACACCTTC
CDR3: CSVVANYGYTF

size: few
J: TRBJ2-7
V: TRBV11-2
D: .
DNA: TGTGCCAGCAGCCAATTACAGGGCATCTCCTACGAGCAGTACTTC
CDR3: CASSQLQGISYEQYF

size: few
J: TRBJ2-6
V: TRBV15
D: .
DNA: TGTGCCACCAGCAGAGATCTGGGGGGCTCTGGGGCCAACGTCCTGACTTTC
CDR3: CATSRDLGGSGANVLTF

size: few
J: TRBJ2-7
V: TRBV27
D: TRBD2
DNA: TGTGCCAGCAGTTTATACGCTAGCGGGAGGGTAACCTACGAGCAGTACTTC
CDR3: CASSLYASGRVTYEQYF

size: .
J: TRBJ2-5
V: TRBV27
D: .
DNA: TGTGCCAGCAGCCCGGGCCCAAGGGGGACCCAGTACTTC
CDR3: CASSPGPRGTQYF

size: .
J: TRBJ2-1
V: TRBV4-3
D: TRBD2
DNA: TGCGCCAGCAGCCAAGACCCCGCTTATGGGCTAGCGGGAGACTACAATGAGCAGTTCTTC
CDR3: CASSQDPAYGLAGDYNEQFF

size: .
J: TRBJ2-3
V: TRBV6-8
D: .
DNA: TGTGCCAGCAGTTACCACGACAGCACACCCGACAAGGCCACAGATACGCAGTATTTT
CDR3: CASSYHDSTPDKATDTQYF

size: .
J: TRBJ2-5
V: TRBV5-1
D: TRBD2
DNA: TGCGCCAGCAGCTTGGGTTTCGGACTAGTTACGGAGACCCAGTACTTC
CDR3: CASSLGFGLVTETQYF

size: .
J: TRBJ2-1
V: TRBV14
D: .
DNA: TGTGCCAGCAGCCAAGATAAGTTCTTGGCAGGCACCTACAATGAGCAGTTCTTC
CDR3: CASSQDKFLAGTYNEQFF

size: few
J: TRBJ2-5
V: TRBV2
D: .
DNA: TGTGCCAGCAGTGCACGACAGAAAAAAGAGACCCAGTACTTC
CDR3: CASSARQKKETQYF

size: .
J: TRBJ1-1
V: TRBV20-1
D: .
DNA: TGCAGTGCTCTAGGGCCGAACACTGAAGCTTTCTTT
CDR3: CSALGPNTEAFF

size: few
J: TRBJ2-4
V: TRBV5-1
D: .
DNA: TGCGCCAGCAGCTTGTCAGGGGAGACCAAAAACATTCAGTACTTC
CDR3: CASSLSGETKNIQYF

size: .
J: TRBJ1-5
V: TRBV20-1
D: .
DNA: TGCAGTGCTAGAAATCCCGGCAATCAGCCCCAGCATTTT
CDR3: CSARNPGNQPQHF

size: .
J: TRBJ1-2
V: TRBV2
D: TRBD1
DNA: TGTGCCAGCAGTGAGAGGGGACAGGGATTTAACTATGGCTACACCTTC
CDR3: CASSERGQGFNYGYTF

size: .
J: TRBJ2-3
V: TRBV7-3
D: .
DNA: TGTGCCAGCAGCCCCTACTTGTTGACCCCACCCGATACGCAGTATTTT
CDR3: CASSPYLLTPPDTQYF

size: .
J: TRBJ2-1
V: TRBV28
D: TRBD1
DNA: TGTGCCAGCAGTTCGACAGGGGCATCCTACAATGAGCAGTTCTTC
CDR3: CASSSTGASYNEQFF

size: few
J: TRBJ2-5
V: TRBV29-1
D: .
DNA: TGCAGCGTCCCCAAGAGGACGGGTGATGAGACCCAGTACTTC
CDR3: CSVPKRTGDETQYF

size: once
J: TRBJ1-2
V: TRBV20-1
D: TRBD1
DNA: TGCAGTGCTAGAGATACAGGGGAGGCTGGCTACACCTTC
CDR3: CSARDTGEAGYTF

size: .
J: TRBJ2-1
V: TRBV27
D: TRBD2
DNA: TGTGCCAGCAGTTTACTGGCTAGCGGGAGGGGGGGGGATGAGCAGTTCTTC
CDR3: CASSLLASGRGGDEQFF

size: .
J: TRBJ2-7
V: TRBV19
D: TRBD2
DNA: TGTGCCACGGGACTAGGACCCTCCTACGAGCAGTACTTC
CDR3: CATGLGPSYEQYF